One T cell receptor (beta chain) is described in this entry. The assay was immunoSEQ multiplex PCR, and TCRdb's table has in-frame clones only and misses some. The sample consists of some 130,000 clones, about nine tenths of them appearing once. The data are from a study of control samples from healthy donors and cancer patients. The germline gives CDR1 SGHRS, CDR2 YFSETQ. The CDR3 has 15 amino acids. Trimming took 0 bases from V and 4 from J, leaving 12 bases between them. The TCR was taken from a woman in her fifties or sixties in good health. The rearrangement joins TRBV5-1 to TRBJ2-3; D perhaps matches TRBD2 (6 bases). Source material: blood. Written as DNA, the CDR3 is TGCGCCAGCAGCTTGGATTTCCGGGGGTCAGATACGCAGTATTTT. The encoded protein is CASSLDFRGSDTQYF.